The sequence of this TCR beta chain was determined in a study of identical twins. This clonotype has a count of ten or more. As yet, its antigen is unknown. Study results and limitations: Fewer insertions marked abundant cord blood beta clonotypes; young adult naive trended weakly, memory not at all. Researchers caution that invariant MAIT and iNKT cells could partly confound zero-insertion analyses.

This CDR3 comprises 13 residues. Per germline, CDR1 SGHKS and CDR2 YYEKEE (reference sequence). The V end lost 0 bases, the J end lost 3 bases, and 4 bases lay between the germline ends. Addition of a universal primer site occurred through template switching, and cDNA carried unique molecular identifiers. TCRdb reanalysed the 5' RACE reads using MiXCR and keeps one entry per CDR3 protein. The table shows about 340,000 distinct CDR3 sequences, with 9% to 15% occurring only once. These data were also reused for a study on yellow fever vaccine responses in identical twins.

The TCR sequence derives from a woman under 30 in good health. The chain links TRBV5-5 to TRBJ2-1; D is unclear. What was sequenced was CD8+ T cells sorted from blood. Written as DNA, the CDR3 is TGTGCCAGCAGCTTGGCCAACTACAATGAGCAGTTCTTC. It is translated as CASSLANYNEQFF.